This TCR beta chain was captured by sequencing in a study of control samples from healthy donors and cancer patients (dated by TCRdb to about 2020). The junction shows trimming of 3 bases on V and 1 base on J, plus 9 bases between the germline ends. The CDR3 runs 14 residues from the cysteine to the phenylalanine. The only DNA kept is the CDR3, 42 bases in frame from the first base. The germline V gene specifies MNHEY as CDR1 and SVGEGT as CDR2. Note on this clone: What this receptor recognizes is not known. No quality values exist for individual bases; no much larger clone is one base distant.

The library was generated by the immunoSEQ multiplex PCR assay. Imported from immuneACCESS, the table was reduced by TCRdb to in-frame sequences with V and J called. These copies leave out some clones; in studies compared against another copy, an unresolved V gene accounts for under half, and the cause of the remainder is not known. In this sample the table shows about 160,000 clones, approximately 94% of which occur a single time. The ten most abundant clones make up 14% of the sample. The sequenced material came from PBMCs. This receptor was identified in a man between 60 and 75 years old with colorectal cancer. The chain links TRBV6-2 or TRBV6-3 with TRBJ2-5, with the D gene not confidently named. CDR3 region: CASSYFGPQETQYF. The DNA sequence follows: TGTGCCAGCAGTTATTTCGGACCCCAAGAGACCCAGTACTTC.